Listed here are 21 T cell receptor beta chains from one sample, sequenced in a study of cytomegalovirus exposure and HLA in healthy donors. Only in-frame clones appear in the TCRdb table, and some are missing; sequencing was by immunoSEQ multiplex PCR. Among approximately 53,000 clones listed, about 91% were seen once. The specimen sequenced was PBMCs. The receptor source for this set is a young man in good health and CMV-seronegative.

V gene TRBV7-2 combines with J gene TRBJ2-3; 7 bases fit TRBD2. The length of the CDR3 is 14 residues. Germline V CDR1 and CDR2: SGHTA, FQGNSA. V was pared by 4 bases and J by 4 bases, with 5 bases of the junction left unmatched. The CDR3 DNA reads TGTGCCAGCAGCTCTGGACTAGAAGCAGATACGCAGTATTTT. As protein: CASSSGLEADTQYF.

This chain uses TRBV6-5 with TRBJ1-1, with 10 bases lining up with TRBD1. CDR1 and CDR2 from the germline V gene are MNHEY and SVGAGI. The CDR3 covers 16 residues. Trimming at V came to 2 bases and at J to 4 bases, leaving 7 bases not matched to a gene. The CDR3 here is CASSYTRDRGRTEAFF. In nucleotides, the CDR3 is TGTGCCAGCAGTTACACCCGGGACAGGGGCCGCACTGAAGCTTTCTTT.

The chain carries TRBV6-6 and TRBJ1-2; D uncertain. This CDR3 contains 11 residues. The germline V and J ends were trimmed by 0 bases and 8 bases, with 4 bases remaining between them. From germline, CDR1 is MNHNY and CDR2 SVGAGI (reference sequence). The CDR3: CASSYSQGYTF. The CDR3, as DNA: TGTGCCAGCAGTTACTCGCAGGGCTACACCTTC.

The chain combines TRBV15 with TRBJ1-2; tentative D call: TRBD1 (5 bases). Germline V lookup: CDR1 LNHNV, CDR2 YYDKDF (reference sequence). The germline V and J ends were trimmed by 8 bases and 8 bases, with 18 bases remaining between them. The CDR3 extends over 13 amino acids. The CDR3, as DNA: TGTGCCACCTCCGGGGGGGGTAGTAAAGGCTACACCTTC. Its protein product is CATSGGGSKGYTF.

The genes are TRBV5-1 and TRBJ2-6, with 7 bases aligning to TRBD1. The CDR3 runs to 15 residues. The V and J ends lost 5 bases and 4 bases, in that order; junction bases with no gene match: 6. Germline CDR1 SGHRS, CDR2 YFSETQ. The CDR3 DNA reads as TGCGCCAGCAGTCGGGACAGTGCAGGGGCCAACGTCCTGACTTTC. This translates into CASSRDSAGANVLTF.

The chain employs TRBV5-1 and TRBJ2-7; TRBD1 matches at 7 bases. V dropped 2 bases and J dropped 3; count of bases not matched to a gene: 8. The germline CDR1 and CDR2 sequences are SGHRS and YFSETQ. This CDR3 is built from 15 residues. Here the CDR3 DNA reads TGCGCCAGCAGCTTTCCGGGACAGACATACTACGAGCAGTACTTC. This codes for CASSFPGQTYYEQYF.

This chain uses TRBV18 with TRBJ1-1; D may be TRBD1 (6 bases). The CDR3 totals 16 residues. CDR1 and CDR2 (germline): KGHSH, LQKENI. The V end was cut by 2 bases, the J end by 1 base, with 14 bases between. CDR3 amino acids: CASSPRETGTNTEAFF. As DNA, the CDR3 is TGTGCCAGCTCACCAAGGGAGACAGGCACGAACACTGAAGCTTTCTTT.

The chain is built from TRBV29-1 and TRBJ2-7; unclear D gene. V was trimmed by 4 bases and J by 3 bases, leaving 7 bases between them. The CDR3 consists of 11 residues. Germline V gene data show CDR1 as SQVTM and CDR2 as ANQGSEA. The CDR3 spells CSVGNNYEQYF. The CDR3 bases are TGCAGCGTTGGAAACAACTACGAGCAGTACTTC.

This clone was recorded once. V gene TRBV4-1 combines with J gene TRBJ2-2; TRBD2 is a possible D gene (6 bases). This CDR3 is built from 18 residues. Per germline, CDR1 MGHRA and CDR2 YSYEKL. The V end lost 4 bases, the J end lost 4 bases, and 22 bases lay between the germline ends. CDR3 sequence reads: CASSRQSLANSVTGELFF. For the CDR3, the DNA is TGCGCCAGCAGCCGACAGTCGCTAGCGAATTCGGTCACCGGGGAGCTGTTTTTT.

This chain links TRBV12-5 with TRBJ1-2; 9 nucleotides agree with TRBD1. This CDR3 is built from 15 residues. V dropped 0 bases and J dropped 8; count of bases not matched to a gene: 7. The germline V gene encodes CDR1 LGHNT and CDR2 FRNRAP. CDR3 region: CASGLVRDRVSGYTF. DNA of the CDR3: TGTGCTAGTGGTTTGGTGAGGGACAGGGTCTCCGGCTACACCTTC.

This clone was seen just once. The gene calls are TRBV6-5 and TRBJ2-7, with unresolved D. The V gene lost 0 bases and the J gene lost 2 bases, with 2 bases spanning the gap. CDR3 length equals 12 residues. Germline CDR1 and CDR2: MNHEY and SVGAGI. For the CDR3, the DNA is TGTGCCAGCAGTTACTCCGCCTACGAGCAGTACTTC. Amino acids: CASSYSAYEQYF.

This chain uses TRBV5-1 with TRBJ1-1; 9 bases fit TRBD1. V shed 0 bases and J 8 bases; nucleotides not matched to a gene: 8. The CDR3 extends over 15 amino acids. Germline V gives CDR1 SGHRS, CDR2 YFSETQ. The CDR3 coding sequence is TGCGCCAGCAGCTTGGCAACCGGGACAGGGAGGGAAGCTTTCTTT. Translating it yields CASSLATGTGREAFF.

The chain carries TRBV2 and TRBJ2-1; a possible D gene is TRBD2 (5 bases). Trimming left V 6 bases short and J 0 bases short, with 15 bases between. Per germline, CDR1 SNHLY and CDR2 FYNNEI. This CDR3 has 16 residues. The CDR3: CASRPRRASSYNEQFF. Written as DNA, the CDR3 is TGTGCCAGCAGACCCCGGCGGGCGAGCTCCTACAATGAGCAGTTCTTC.

The rearrangement joins TRBV2 to TRBJ2-2, with 7 bases identical to TRBD1. The CDR3 consists of 15 residues. With 5 bases clipped from V and 0 bases from J, the junction kept 3 bases outside the gene matches. Germline V gene sequence: CDR1 SNHLY, CDR2 FYNNEI. The CDR3 reads CASSFGTANTGELFF. Written as DNA, the CDR3 is TGTGCCAGCAGTTTCGGGACAGCGAACACCGGGGAGCTGTTTTTT.

CDR3 protein: CASSQKGLLAGDLYEQYF. DNA of the CDR3: TGTGCCAGTAGCCAAAAGGGCTTACTAGCGGGAGACCTCTACGAGCAGTACTTC. The chain couples TRBV19 to TRBJ2-7; 11 bases are a match to TRBD2. The CDR3 has 18 residues. Losses at the gene ends were 6 bases for V and 3 bases for J; bases not matched to a gene: 16. Germline loops: CDR1 LNHDA, CDR2 SQIVND (reference sequence).

The chain recombines TRBV6-1 with TRBJ2-7, with D possibly being TRBD1 (6 bases). Germline V lookup: CDR1 MNHNS, CDR2 SASEGT. V lost 6 bases, J lost 6 bases, and 15 bases lay in between. There are 13 residues in the CDR3. The chain's CDR3 is CASRGGALGEQYF. The CDR3 DNA reads TGTGCCAGCAGAGGGGGAGCCCTGGGCGAGCAGTACTTC.

Only one count was recorded for this clone. The CDR3 sequence: CASRPGQGWVIQYF. In DNA, the CDR3 is TGTGCCAGCAGGCCGGGACAGGGGTGGGTCATTCAGTACTTC. This rearrangement joins TRBV6-5 to TRBJ2-4, with 10 bases lining up with TRBD1. This CDR3 has 14 amino acids. The junction had 8 bases not matched to a gene; V was cut back by 6 bases and J by 9 bases. Germline CDR1 MNHEY, CDR2 SVGAGI.

This clone has just a few counts. V gene TRBV13 combines with J gene TRBJ2-7; possibly TRBD1 for D (5 bases). The germline CDR1 and CDR2 sequences are PRHDT and FYEKMQ (reference sequence). The CDR3 contains 14 residues. The V end lost 2 bases, the J end lost 3 bases, and 11 bases lay between the germline ends. The CDR3 reads CASSLSGSGYEQYF. Here the CDR3 DNA reads TGTGCCAGCAGCTTATCAGGGTCCGGCTACGAGCAGTACTTC.

The rearrangement joins TRBV11-2 to TRBJ2-7; possibly TRBD1 for D (6 bases). V shed 3 bases and J shed 2 bases, with 20 bases lying between them. CDR3 length: 17 residues. Germline V gene lookup returns CDR1 SGHAT and CDR2 FQNNGV. In nucleotides, the CDR3 is TGTGCCAGCAGCTTCGTCCGGGGTAGAAGGGGGACCTACGAGCAGTACTTC. Amino acid sequence: CASSFVRGRRGTYEQYF.

This chain uses TRBV11-2 with TRBJ1-3, with TRBD1 as a possible D gene (6 bases). Germline CDR1 and CDR2: SGHAT and FQNNGV. Trimming left V 0 bases short and J 3 bases short, with 6 bases between. CDR3 length: 14 amino acids. As DNA, the CDR3 is TGTGCCAGCAGCTTAGACAGGGGTGGAAACACCATATATTTT. Its protein product is CASSLDRGGNTIYF.

The chain carries TRBV7-2 and TRBJ2-3; TRBD2 matches 9 bases. Trimming at V came to 1 base and at J to 2 bases, leaving 4 bases not matched to a gene. CDR1 is SGHTA, CDR2 FQGNSA, per germline. The CDR3 has 16 residues. CDR3 coding DNA: TGTGCCAGCAGCTTAGGGGGCGGGAGGGCCACAGATACGCAGTATTTT. This gives the protein CASSLGGGRATDTQYF.